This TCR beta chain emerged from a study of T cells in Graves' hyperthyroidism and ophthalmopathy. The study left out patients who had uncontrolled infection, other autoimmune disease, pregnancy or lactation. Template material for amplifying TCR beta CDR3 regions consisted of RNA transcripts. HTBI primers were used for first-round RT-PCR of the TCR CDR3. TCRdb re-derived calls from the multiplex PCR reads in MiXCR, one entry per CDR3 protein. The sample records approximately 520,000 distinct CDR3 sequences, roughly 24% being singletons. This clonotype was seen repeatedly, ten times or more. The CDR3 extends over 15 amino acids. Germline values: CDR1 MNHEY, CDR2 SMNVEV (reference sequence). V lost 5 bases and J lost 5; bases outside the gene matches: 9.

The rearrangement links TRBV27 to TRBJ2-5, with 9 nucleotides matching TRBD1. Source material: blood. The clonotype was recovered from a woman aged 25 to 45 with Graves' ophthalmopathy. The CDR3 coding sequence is TGTGCCAGCAGTACTCCGGGACAGGGTTGGGAGACCCAGTACTTC. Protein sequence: CASSTPGQGWETQYF.